This TCR beta chain came from a study of shared clonotypes between healthy human individuals. This table comes from immunoSEQ multiplex PCR, and its TCRdb copy is limited to in-frame clones, with some not included. The sample has 2 million to 3 million clones; roughly 93% are singletons. Trimming removed 7 bases at V and 2 bases at J, with 21 bases between. CDR3 length: 17 residues. Looked up from germline, CDR1 is MDHEN and CDR2 is SYDVKM. The clonotype was recovered from a man aged 18-30 years in good health. Some clones in this sample may be carry-over from other donors' samples. Sequencing was done on a sample of naive CD4+ T cells from PBMCs. Noted subset: CD45RA+ positively selected. The chain carries TRBV28 and TRBJ1-5; D ambiguous. In DNA form, the CDR3 reads TGTGCCAGCACCATAGGAGCCGGCACGAGGGGCAATCAGCCCCAGCATTTT. Protein product: CASTIGAGTRGNQPQHF.